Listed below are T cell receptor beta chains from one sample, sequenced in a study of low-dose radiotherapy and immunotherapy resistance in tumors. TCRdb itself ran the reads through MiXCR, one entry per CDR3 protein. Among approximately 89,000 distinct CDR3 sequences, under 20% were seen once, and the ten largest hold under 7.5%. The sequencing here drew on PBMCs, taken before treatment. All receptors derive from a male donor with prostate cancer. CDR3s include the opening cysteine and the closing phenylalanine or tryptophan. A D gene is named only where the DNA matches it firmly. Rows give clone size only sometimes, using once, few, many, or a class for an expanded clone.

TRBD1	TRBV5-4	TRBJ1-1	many	CASSSGGSGGFNTEAFF	TGTGCCAGCAGCTCCGGGGGCTCAGGGGGTTTTAACACTGAAGCTTTCTTT
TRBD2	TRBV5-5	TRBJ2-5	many	CASSSNSGGAVETQYF	TGTGCCAGCAGCTCGAATAGCGGGGGGGCCGTGGAGACCCAGTACTTC
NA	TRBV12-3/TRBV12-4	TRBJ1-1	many	CASISVGTKQGAEAFF	TGTGCCAGCATATCGGTCGGTACCAAACAGGGCGCTGAAGCTTTCTTT
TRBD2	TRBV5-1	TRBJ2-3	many	CASSFWRKRGSTDTQYF	TGCGCCAGCAGCTTTTGGAGAAAGCGGGGTAGCACAGATACGCAGTATTTT
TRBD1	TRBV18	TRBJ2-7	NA	CASSPLGQGVYEQYF	TGTGCCAGCTCCCCACTGGGACAGGGTGTTTACGAGCAGTACTTC
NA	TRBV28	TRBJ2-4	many	CASSHGIIQYF	TGTGCCAGCAGCCACGGGATCATTCAGTACTTC
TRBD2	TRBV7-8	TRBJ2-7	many	CASSLRGGSYEQYF	TGTGCCAGCAGCTTGCGGGGGGGATCCTACGAGCAGTACTTC
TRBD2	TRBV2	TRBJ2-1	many	CASSPLAGEGIWNEQFF	TGTGCCAGCAGCCCCTTAGCGGGGGAGGGGATTTGGAATGAGCAGTTCTTC
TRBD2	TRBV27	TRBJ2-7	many	CASSLYAREGFDEQYF	TGTGCCAGCAGTTTATACGCGCGGGAGGGTTTTGACGAGCAGTACTTC
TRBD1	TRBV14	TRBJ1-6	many	CASSQDRLQGNSPLHF	TGTGCCAGCAGCCAAGATCGCCTACAGGGGAACTCACCCCTCCACTTT
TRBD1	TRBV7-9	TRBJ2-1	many	CASSRIGTDSYNEQFF	TGTGCCAGCAGTCGTATTGGGACAGACTCCTACAATGAGCAGTTCTTC
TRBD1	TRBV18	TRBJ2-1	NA	CASSPGQGPYNEQFF	TGTGCCAGCTCACCAGGACAGGGACCCTACAATGAGCAGTTCTTC
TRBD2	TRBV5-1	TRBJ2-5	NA	CASTGGGPQETQYF	TGCGCCAGCACAGGCGGGGGACCCCAAGAGACCCAGTACTTC
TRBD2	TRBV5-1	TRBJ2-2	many	CASSLDSGVTGELFF	TGCGCCAGCAGCTTGGATAGCGGGGTGACCGGGGAGCTGTTTTTT
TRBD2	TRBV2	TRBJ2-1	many	CASSGGRGSYNEQFF	TGTGCCAGCAGTGGCGGGAGGGGCTCCTACAATGAGCAGTTCTTC
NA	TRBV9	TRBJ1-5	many	CASSSGGNQPQHF	TGTGCCAGCAGTTCAGGGGGCAATCAGCCCCAGCATTTT
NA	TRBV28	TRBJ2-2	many	CASSLANSGTGELFF	TGTGCCAGCAGTTTAGCTAACTCAGGGACCGGGGAGCTGTTTTTT
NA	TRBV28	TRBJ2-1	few	CASSLGNYNEQFF	TGTGCCAGCAGTTTAGGCAACTACAATGAGCAGTTCTTC
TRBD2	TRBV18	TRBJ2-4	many	CASSPRKGGTKNIQYF	TGTGCCAGCTCACCTCGTAAGGGAGGGACGAAAAACATTCAGTACTTC
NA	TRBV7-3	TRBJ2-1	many	CASSTSGPVSYNEQFF	TGTGCCAGCAGCACAAGTGGGCCCGTATCCTACAATGAGCAGTTCTTC
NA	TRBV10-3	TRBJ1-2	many	CAISEVWTLGYTF	TGTGCCATCAGTGAGGTTTGGACCCTGGGCTACACCTTC
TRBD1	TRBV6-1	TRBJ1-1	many	CASTWTGKGTEAFF	TGTGCCAGCACCTGGACAGGGAAGGGCACTGAAGCTTTCTTT
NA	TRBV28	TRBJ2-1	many	CASSSGLPEQFF	TGTGCCAGCAGTTCGGGTCTACCTGAGCAGTTCTTC
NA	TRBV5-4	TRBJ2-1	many	CASSPGVDYNEQFF	TGTGCCAGCAGCCCGGGGGTAGATTACAATGAGCAGTTCTTC
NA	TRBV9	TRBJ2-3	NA	CASSPRGAGTDTQYF	TGTGCCAGCAGCCCCCGAGGCGCGGGCACAGATACGCAGTATTTT
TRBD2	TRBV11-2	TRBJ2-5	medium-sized	CASSFDPSGRASGSAQYF	TGTGCCAGCAGCTTCGATCCTAGCGGGAGGGCCAGTGGAAGTGCCCAGTACTTC
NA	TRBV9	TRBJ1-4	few	CASSVGNGEKLFF	TGTGCCAGCAGCGTAGGTAATGGCGAAAAACTGTTTTTT
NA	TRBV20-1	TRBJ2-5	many	CSATPTGWVGRETQYF	TGCAGTGCTACCCCGACAGGCTGGGTCGGTCGGGAGACCCAGTACTTC
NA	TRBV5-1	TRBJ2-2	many	CASSIDLRNTGELFF	TGCGCCAGCAGCATAGACTTGCGAAACACCGGGGAGCTGTTTTTT
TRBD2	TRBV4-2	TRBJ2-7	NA	CASSQETSGGREQYF	TGTGCCAGCAGCCAAGAGACTAGCGGGGGTCGCGAGCAGTACTTC
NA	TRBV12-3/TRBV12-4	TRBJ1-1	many	CASSKPPNTEAFF	TGTGCCAGCAGCAAACCACCGAACACTGAAGCTTTCTTT
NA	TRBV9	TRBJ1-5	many	CASSVEGNSNQPQHF	TGTGCCAGCAGCGTGGAGGGGAATAGCAATCAGCCCCAGCATTTT
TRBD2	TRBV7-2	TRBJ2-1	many	CASRRLAGEVYNEQFF	TGTGCCAGCAGGAGACTAGCGGGAGAGGTCTACAATGAGCAGTTCTTC
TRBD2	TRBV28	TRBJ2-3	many	CASRPSRASGRDTPHF	TGTGCCAGCAGGCCCTCGCGAGCTAGCGGGAGGGACACCCCACATTTT
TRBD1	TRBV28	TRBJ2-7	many	CASGNGQGKSEQYF	TGTGCCAGCGGGAATGGACAGGGGAAAAGCGAGCAGTACTTC
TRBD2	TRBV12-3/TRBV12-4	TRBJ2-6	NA	CASSGGASGANVLTF	TGTGCCAGCTCCGGGGGGGCCTCTGGGGCCAACGTCCTGACTTTC
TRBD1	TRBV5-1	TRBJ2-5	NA	CASSASTGVKTQYF	TGCGCCAGCAGCGCCAGCACAGGGGTTAAGACCCAGTACTTC
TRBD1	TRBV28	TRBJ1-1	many	CASTKDRYTEAFF	TGTGCCAGCACAAAGGACAGGTACACTGAAGCTTTCTTT
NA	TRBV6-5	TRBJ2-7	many	CASSSRQEQYF	TGTGCCAGCAGTTCCAGGCAGGAGCAGTACTTC
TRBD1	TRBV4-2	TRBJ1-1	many	CASSVAGTGDPEAFF	TGTGCCAGCAGCGTAGCCGGGACAGGGGATCCCGAAGCTTTCTTT
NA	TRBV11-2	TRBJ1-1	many	CASSSIHRAHLGTEAFF	TGTGCCAGCAGCTCCATTCACAGGGCGCATCTCGGCACTGAAGCTTTCTTT
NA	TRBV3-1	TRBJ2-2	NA	CASMSPDSPNTGELFF	TGTGCCAGCATGTCACCCGACTCACCGAACACCGGGGAGCTGTTTTTT
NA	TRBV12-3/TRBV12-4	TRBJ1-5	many	CASSLYRNQPQHF	TGTGCCAGCAGTTTGTACAGAAATCAGCCCCAGCATTTT
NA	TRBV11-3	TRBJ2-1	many	CASSPVLGAEQFF	TGTGCCAGCAGCCCGGTTCTGGGCGCTGAGCAGTTCTTC